The T cell receptor beta chain described here comes from a study of Ad26.COV2.S vaccination and SARS-CoV-2 variants (dated by TCRdb to about 2021). Turning to the overall study: Donors in the vaccine arm were drawn from COV1001, a multicentre, randomized, double-blind, placebo-controlled phase I-IIa trial testing Ad26.COV2.S in healthy adults. A total of about 30 samples were included in the TCR-sequenced set, comprising roughly 19 Ad26.COV2.S vaccine recipients, 5 placebo recipients and 8 SARS-CoV-2 convalescent individuals. Throughout the experiments and outcome assessment, investigators stayed blinded to trial group allocation. Sequencing of the TCRbeta repertoire served to evaluate the specificity and breadth of SARS-CoV-2-reactive T cell receptors following Ad26.COV2.S vaccination. Trial participants were randomized into five groups of five: low-dose or high-dose Ad26.COV2.S given once or twice, or placebo on both occasions. Dosing of Ad26.COV2.S was intramuscular, at either 5x10^10 or 1x10^11 viral particles, delivered as one shot or as two shots spaced 56 days apart.

The paper's findings and limits, for the study overall: After vaccination, substantial breadth of spike-specific CD8+ and CD4+ T cell responses was reported. It was noted by the authors that total T cell responses may have been underestimated by the TCR breadth and depth analyses. The study lacked the statistical power to compare responses across vaccine doses or regimens. Spike-specific TCR breadth was higher in Ad26.COV2.S recipients than in placebo recipients (P = 0.0014). Vaccine and placebo recipients had similar non-spike TCR breadth, a finding consistent with the vaccine containing only spike.

Comment on this clone: The antigen it binds to is not known. Base qualities are not at hand, and no much larger clone is one base apart.

CDR3 length: 14 amino acids, cysteine to phenylalanine. Only the CDR3 portion is preserved as DNA: 42 bases, with reading frame beginning at the first base. V is pared back by 4 bases and J by 4 bases, with 11 bases lying between the germline termini. From a lookup of the germline V gene, CDR1 and CDR2 are SGHRS and YFSETQ. TCRbeta CDR3 regions were sequenced with the immunoSEQ Assay. After extraction, genomic DNA underwent amplification by bias-controlled multiplex PCR, followed by high-throughput sequencing. Under the source paper's analysis protocol: Collapsing and filtering of sequences were performed to quantify the absolute abundance of each unique TCRbeta CDR3 region. T cell fraction was estimated by normalization of TCRbeta template counts to usable DNA, with usable DNA being measured through amplification of reference genes present in all nucleated cells. Repertoire TCRs were annotated as SARS-CoV-2-specific when V gene, CDR3 amino acid sequence and J gene were exactly matched to a known reactive TCR set. The reference SARS-CoV-2 TCR set came from MIRA and was filtered for enrichment in COVID-19-positive ImmuneCODE repertoires, removing public or cross-reactive TCRs. Using the MIRA antigens, annotated TCRs were further analysed by specific ORF or by position within an ORF. Depth was the summed frequency of annotated unique rearrangements, while breadth was defined as annotated unique rearrangements over total unique productive rearrangements. Two-sided Wilcoxon rank-sum tests were applied when comparing TCR breadth between groups. TCRdb re-hosts the immuneACCESS table, in-frame sequences only. Its copies lack some clones; in the studies checked, an unresolved V gene accounts for under half of them, and the cause for the rest is not known. For V, J and clone size, that table is used; D and trimming come from the DNA. The sample yields 250,000 or so clones; roughly nine tenths were counted once. Of the sample, 2.5% to 3.5% is held by the ten largest clones.

Explained via the paper, the treatment or condition label denotes: some 19 received Ad26.COV2.S at low or high dose, single or two shots; five or six received placebo; per-sample allocation not given. For vaccine and placebo recipients, repertoires were sequenced using samples collected on day 63 after the first injection. Between 29 July and 7 August 2020, Cohort 1b enrolled 20 to 30 adults aged 18-55 years at one site in Boston, USA. Ad26.COV2.S consisted of a replication-incompetent adenovirus type 26 vector by which a prefusion-stabilized SARS-CoV-2 spike protein from the original Wuhan strain was expressed.

The source was peripheral blood, collected in a trial of Ad26.COV2.S vaccine versus placebo. The receptor was derived from a person between 18 and 59 years old who received the Ad26.COV2.S COVID-19 vaccine or a placebo. The chain is made from TRBV5-1 and TRBJ2-2, with TRBD2 as a weak D call on 5 bases. The sequence in DNA is TGCGCCAGCAGCACATGGACTGGCACCGGGGAGCTGTTTTTT. Its amino acids are CASSTWTGTGELFF.